The 18 T cell receptor beta chains listed next were all sequenced from one sample in a study of blood T cell repertoires in COVID-19. Only in-frame clones appear in the TCRdb table, and some are missing; sequencing was by immunoSEQ multiplex PCR. The sample consists of around 290,000 clones, approximately 91% of them appearing once. The sample taken for sequencing was PBMCs or T cells enriched from blood (not recorded which). The receptors here all came from a woman younger than 45 who had recovered from COVID-19.

This clone was detected a few times. The chain employs TRBV5-1 and TRBJ2-1; 8 positions match TRBD1. The CDR3 sequence is 13 residues long. Germline V CDR1 and CDR2: SGHRS, YFSETQ. V dropped 3 bases and J dropped 8; count of bases not matched to a gene: 4. CDR3 DNA sequence: TGCGCCAGCAGCTCGCTACAGGGGGATGAGCAGTTCTTC. Translation gives CASSSLQGDEQFF.

The chain carries TRBV5-1 and TRBJ2-3, with D tentatively TRBD2 (5 bases). CDR1 is SGHRS, CDR2 YFSETQ, per germline. Trimming pared 2 bases from V and 5 bases from J, leaving 15 bases between. CDR3 length: 15 amino acids. CDR3 DNA: TGCGCCAGCAGCTTTCAAGGAGGAGGTAGAGATACGCAGTATTTT. Its translation is CASSFQGGGRDTQYF.

The rearrangement joins TRBV18 to TRBJ1-5; D is possibly TRBD1 (6 bases). Germline values: CDR1 KGHSH, CDR2 LQKENI. V shed 4 bases and J shed 7 bases, with 17 bases lying between them. The CDR3 is 15 amino acids. The chain's CDR3 is CASSLLDSPGQPQHF. The CDR3 DNA reads TGTGCCAGCTCACTACTGGACAGCCCTGGGCAGCCCCAGCATTTT.

This clone came up once. As DNA, the CDR3 is TGTGCCGCACAATCAACAGGGGGCTTAAATAATTCACCCCTCCACTTT. This sequence encodes CAAQSTGGLNNSPLHF. The J gene is TRBJ1-6, the V gene TRBV24-1, with 9 bases aligning to TRBD1. The CDR3 is made up of 16 amino acids. Germline-derived CDR1 and CDR2 are KGHDR and SFDVKD. V trimming: 12 bases; J trimming: 5 bases; junction bases outside the gene matches: 13.

V gene TRBV2 combines with J gene TRBJ1-6, with 9 nucleotides matching TRBD1. V was clipped by 1 base and J by 4 bases; unmatched bases: 2. Looked up from germline, CDR1 is SNHLY and CDR2 is FYNNEI. The CDR3 sequence is 16 residues long. CDR3: CASSEGGTGYNSPLHF. The CDR3 coding sequence is TGTGCCAGCAGTGAAGGGGGGACAGGGTATAATTCACCCCTCCACTTT.

This clone was recorded only once. The genes are TRBV18 and TRBJ2-5, with a weak D call TRBD1 (5 bases). The CDR3 covers 17 residues. Trimming removed 2 bases from V and 4 bases from J, with 20 bases in between. Germline lookup yields CDR1 KGHSH and CDR2 LQKENI. CDR3 loop: CASSPEQAPLVGETQYF. The CDR3, as DNA: TGTGCCAGCTCACCAGAACAGGCGCCCCTCGTAGGAGAGACCCAGTACTTC.

V usage is TRBV4-3 and J usage is TRBJ2-7, with 7 bases fitting TRBD1. J was trimmed by 4 bases and V by 4 bases; bases with no gene match: 10. Germline CDR1 LGHNA, CDR2 YSLEER. This CDR3 has 15 residues. The CDR3 DNA sequence: TGCGCCAGCAGCCCACAACTAGGGACAGCTTACGAGCAGTACTTC. Translating it yields CASSPQLGTAYEQYF.

This sequence joins TRBV10-1 and TRBJ1-1; 10 bases align to TRBD1. The CDR3 has 16 amino acids. V trimming: 6 bases; J trimming: 1 base; junction bases outside the gene matches: 8. Germline values: CDR1 WNHNN, CDR2 SYGVQD (reference sequence). The CDR3 region is CASRRDRGGKNTEAFF. The CDR3 DNA reads TGCGCCAGCAGGAGGGACAGGGGAGGGAAGAACACTGAAGCTTTCTTT.

The V call is TRBV7-2, the J call TRBJ2-7; D might be TRBD1 (6 bases). In germline, CDR1 is SGHTA, CDR2 FQGNSA. The CDR3 consists of 12 residues. V lost 5 bases, J lost 5 bases, and 10 bases lay in between. The CDR3 loop reads CASSPRGHEQYF. CDR3 nucleotide sequence: TGTGCCAGCAGCCCCAGGGGCCACGAGCAGTACTTC.

The rearrangement links TRBV5-1 to TRBJ2-2; the D is unclear. This CDR3 has 14 amino acids. Per germline, CDR1 SGHRS and CDR2 YFSETQ. V lost 2 bases, J lost 1 base, and 6 bases lay in between. CDR3 in DNA: TGCGCCAGCAGCTTCGTCTTGAACACCGGGGAGCTGTTTTTT. It encodes CASSFVLNTGELFF.

V and J are TRBV5-4 and TRBJ2-3; D call uncertain. Trimming stripped 7 bases from V and 5 bases from J, with 20 bases between. CDR3 size: 15 residues. CDR1 is SGHNT, CDR2 YYREEE, per germline (reference sequence). CDR3 in DNA: TGTGCCAGCGGTGTCACTCAACGAAATCGAGATACGCAGTATTTT. This sequence encodes CASGVTQRNRDTQYF.

V and J are TRBV6-1 and TRBJ2-4; D gene ambiguous. This CDR3 has 18 residues. Per the germline V gene, CDR1 is MNHNS and CDR2 is SASEGT. V lost 2 bases and J lost 0, with 17 bases in between. CDR3 nucleotides: TGTGCCAGCAGTGAATTGGAGCAGCGTCTGCTAGCCAAAAACATTCAGTACTTC. It yields the protein CASSELEQRLLAKNIQYF.

The V gene is TRBV10-3, the J gene TRBJ1-2; a possible D gene is TRBD1 (6 bases). This CDR3 region has 12 residues. With 7 bases removed from V and 8 bases from J, the gap between germline ends came to 14 bases. Germline CDR1 is ENHRY and CDR2 is SYGVKD. CDR3 region: CAIKRGTEGYTF. The CDR3 nucleotides read TGTGCCATCAAAAGGGGGACCGAGGGCTACACCTTC.

In its sample, this clone was seen a few times. This chain joins TRBV11-2 and TRBJ1-2; D perhaps matches TRBD1 (5 bases). This CDR3 is 13 amino acids long. V lost 5 bases, J lost 6 bases, and 13 bases lay in between. CDR1 is SGHAT, CDR2 FQNNGV, per germline. The CDR3: CASSALRGDGYTF. The CDR3 DNA is TGTGCCAGCAGCGCATTACGGGGGGATGGCTACACCTTC.

J is TRBJ2-3 and V is TRBV28; the D gene is possibly TRBD2 (5 bases). From germline, CDR1 is MDHEN and CDR2 SYDVKM. This CDR3 is 15 amino acids long. Between the trimmed V and J ends, which lost 4 bases and 5 bases, there was a span of 16 bases. CDR3 coding DNA: TGTGCCAGCAGTTCGTCAGGACTTCCCAGAGATACGCAGTATTTT. Translation: CASSSSGLPRDTQYF.

The chain has TRBV6-2 or TRBV6-3 and TRBJ2-4, with 15 bases identical to TRBD2. This CDR3 comprises 18 residues. From germline, CDR1 is MNHEY and CDR2 SVGEGT. V lost 5 bases and J lost 0; bases outside the gene matches: 5. The CDR3 nucleotides read TGTGCCAGCAGTCCGGGACTAGCGGGAGGACTAGCCAAAAACATTCAGTACTTC. Encoded protein: CASSPGLAGGLAKNIQYF.

The rearrangement joins TRBV28 to TRBJ2-7; D gene uncertain. CDR3 length: 13 amino acids. V shed 4 bases and J shed 4 bases, with 11 bases lying between them. Germline assignment: CDR1 MDHEN and CDR2 SYDVKM. The CDR3 spells CASSSTDKYEQYF. Written as DNA, the CDR3 is TGTGCCAGCAGTTCAACCGACAAATACGAGCAGTACTTC. Filled out from reference TRBV28 and TRBJ2-7, the complete variable domain reads DVKVTQSSRYLVKRTGEKVFLECVQDMDHENMFWYRQDPGLGLRLIYFSYDVKMKEKGDIPEGYSVSREKKERFSLILESASTNQTSMYLCASSSTDKYEQYFGPGTRLTVT.

The V gene is TRBV4-1, the J gene TRBJ2-7, with 7 positions matching TRBD1. V was pared by 1 base and J by 2 bases, with 5 bases of the junction left unmatched. This CDR3 is built from 15 residues. The germline gives CDR1 MGHRA, CDR2 YSYEKL. CDR3 DNA: TGCGCCAGCAGCCAAGGGAGGACAGGCGCCTACGAGCAGTACTTC. It translates to CASSQGRTGAYEQYF.